This T cell receptor beta chain stems from a study of OX40 agonist ivuxolimab in advanced cancers. The overall study: Ivuxolimab was administered intravenously to patients at 0.01 to 10 mg/kg every 2 weeks. Three patients showed partial responses: one hepatocellular carcinoma and two cutaneous melanoma cases.

On cycle 4 day 1 and cycle 7 day 1, as well as at baseline, blood was sampled. Study-wide results and caveats: Circulating CD4+ and CD8+ T cells showed clonal expansion by week 6 at 0.1 to 3.0 mg/kg.

The table came from immunoSEQ multiplex PCR; TCRdb's copy has only in-frame clones and leaves some out. The sample records tens of thousands of clones, about 84% being singletons. About this clone: Its antigen remains unknown.

Germline-derived CDR1 and CDR2 are MNHNS and SASEGT. There are 15 residues in the CDR3. Trimming left V 4 bases short and J 0 bases short, with 10 bases between. The source was CD4+ or CD8+ T cells sorted from blood, collected in a trial of the OX40 agonist ivuxolimab. This chain joins TRBV6-1 and TRBJ1-5; D unresolved. The sequence derives from an adult with an advanced solid tumor such as melanoma, head and neck, liver or kidney cancer. Here the CDR3 reads CASSVRRNSNQPQHF. As DNA, the CDR3 is TGTGCCAGCAGTGTAAGACGTAATAGCAATCAGCCCCAGCATTTT.